This T cell receptor beta chain was captured by sequencing in a study of TIL therapy for anti-PD-1-resistant metastatic lung cancer. Study summary: Progressing patients received lymphodepletion, expanded TIL infusion and IL-2.

The libraries were made with immunoSEQ v3. Assay: immunoSEQ multiplex PCR; the TCRdb copy retains only in-frame clones and omits some. The table records about 32,000 clones, about 70% of them present only once. Time point here: pre-treatment sample, taken before nivolumab and TIL therapy. There are a few counts of this clone. Trimming pared 4 bases from V and 4 bases from J, leaving 16 bases between. Germline assignment: CDR1 LGHNA and CDR2 YNFKEQ. There are 15 residues in the CDR3. The sequence was collected from a woman aged 30-79 years with non-small cell lung cancer. The J gene is TRBJ1-1, the V gene TRBV4-2; D ambiguous. The sample was blood, taken at baseline. CDR3 sequence (DNA): TGTGCCAGCAGCCCCGAGACGGCCCAAGTCACTGAAGCTTTCTTT. It codes for CASSPETAQVTEAFF.